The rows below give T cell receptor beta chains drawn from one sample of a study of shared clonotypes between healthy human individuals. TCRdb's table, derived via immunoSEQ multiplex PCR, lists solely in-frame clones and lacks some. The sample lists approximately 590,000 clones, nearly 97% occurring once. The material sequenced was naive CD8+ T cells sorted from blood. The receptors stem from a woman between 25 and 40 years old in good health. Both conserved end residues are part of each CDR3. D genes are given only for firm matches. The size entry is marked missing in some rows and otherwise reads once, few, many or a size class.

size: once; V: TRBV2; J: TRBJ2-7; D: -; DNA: TGTGCCAGCAGCGAATACTTGGGGTACGAGCAGTACTTC; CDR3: CASSEYLGYEQYF
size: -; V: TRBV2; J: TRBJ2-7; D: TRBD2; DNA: TGTGCCAGCAGGGAGTACGCGGGAGGACCCTACGAGCAGTACTTC; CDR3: CASREYAGGPYEQYF
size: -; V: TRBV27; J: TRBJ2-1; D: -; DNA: TGTGCCAGCAGTTTATCAGGGGGAATCACGAATGAGCAGTTCTTC; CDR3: CASSLSGGITNEQFF
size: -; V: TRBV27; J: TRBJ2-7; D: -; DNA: TGTGCCAGCAGTTTCAATTTAGAGGGATACGAGCAGTACTTC; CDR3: CASSFNLEGYEQYF
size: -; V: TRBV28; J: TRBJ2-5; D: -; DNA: TGTGCCAGCAGGGGGCAGGAGACCCAGTACTTC; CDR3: CASRGQETQYF
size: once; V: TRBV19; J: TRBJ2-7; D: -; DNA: TGTGCCAGTAGTATAGATCTTGGGGGAAGCTCCTACGAGCAGTACTTC; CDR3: CASSIDLGGSSYEQYF
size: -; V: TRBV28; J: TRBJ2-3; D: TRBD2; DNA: TGTGCCAGCAGTTTATTAGTGGGCGGGGGAAACACAGATACGCAGTATTTT; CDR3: CASSLLVGGGNTDTQYF
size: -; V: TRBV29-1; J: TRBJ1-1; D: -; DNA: TGCAGCGTTGAAGCAGGGGCTCAGGTCGGGACTGAAGCTTTCTTT; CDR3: CSVEAGAQVGTEAFF
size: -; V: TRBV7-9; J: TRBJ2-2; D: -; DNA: TGTGCCAGCAGCCAACGGCCCGGGGAGCTGTTTTTT; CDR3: CASSQRPGELFF
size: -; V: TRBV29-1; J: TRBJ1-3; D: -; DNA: TGCAGCGTTGAAGGAGACGGAAACACCATATATTTT; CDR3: CSVEGDGNTIYF
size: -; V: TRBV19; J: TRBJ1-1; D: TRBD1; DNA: TGTGCCAGTAGCAGGGACAGGGGGCTTATGAACACTGAAGCTTTCTTT; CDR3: CASSRDRGLMNTEAFF
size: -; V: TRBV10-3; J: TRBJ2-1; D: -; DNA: TGTGCCATCGGCTGGCCCACTCTTTACAATGAGCAGTTCTTC; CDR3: CAIGWPTLYNEQFF
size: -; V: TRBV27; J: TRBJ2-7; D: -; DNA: TGTGCCAGCAGTTATGGGGTCCGTGCTGAGCAGTACTTC; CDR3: CASSYGVRAEQYF
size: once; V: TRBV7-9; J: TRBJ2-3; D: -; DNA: TGTGCCAGCAGCCAACAGGCTCTAGCGACCACAGATACGCAGTATTTT; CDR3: CASSQQALATTDTQYF
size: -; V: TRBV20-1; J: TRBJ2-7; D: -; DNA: TGCAGTGCTCTCTTTCTCTACGAGCAGTACTTC; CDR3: CSALFLYEQYF
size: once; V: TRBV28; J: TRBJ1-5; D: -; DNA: TGTGCCACCCGGGGCCAGGGTCCTCTCAGCAATCAGCCCCAGCATTTT; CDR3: CATRGQGPLSNQPQHF
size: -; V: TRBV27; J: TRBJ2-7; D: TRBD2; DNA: TGTGCCAGCAGTTTATCGTCAGCGGGAGCTAACGAGCAGTACTTC; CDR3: CASSLSSAGANEQYF
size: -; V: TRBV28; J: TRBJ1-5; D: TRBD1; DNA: TGTGCCAGCAGTTTGAGTTGGACAGGGAGGGATCAGCCCCAGCATTTT; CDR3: CASSLSWTGRDQPQHF
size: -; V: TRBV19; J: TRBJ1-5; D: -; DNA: TGTGCCAGTAGTAGCCCTCCAGGGGGCAATCAGCCCCAGCATTTT; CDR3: CASSSPPGGNQPQHF
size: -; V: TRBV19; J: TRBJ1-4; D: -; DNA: TGTGCCAGTAGTATAGATCCCTTTAGAGGCATCGGGACTAATGAAAAACTGTTTTTT; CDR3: CASSIDPFRGIGTNEKLFF
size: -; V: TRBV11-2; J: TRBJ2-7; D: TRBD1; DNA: TGTGCCAGCAGCTTTAACAGGGGAGCCTACGAGCAGTACTTC; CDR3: CASSFNRGAYEQYF
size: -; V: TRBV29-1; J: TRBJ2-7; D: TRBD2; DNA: TGCAGCGGGGAGGGGAGGCTTGGAAACGAGCAGTACTTC; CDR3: CSGEGRLGNEQYF
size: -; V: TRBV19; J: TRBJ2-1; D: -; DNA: TGTGCCAGTAGTATAGACGGACAAGATGGAAATGAGCAGTTCTTC; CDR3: CASSIDGQDGNEQFF
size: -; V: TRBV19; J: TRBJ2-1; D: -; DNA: TGTGCCAGTGAGGACATAACATTAGGTTTACACAATGAGCAGTTCTTC; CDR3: CASEDITLGLHNEQFF
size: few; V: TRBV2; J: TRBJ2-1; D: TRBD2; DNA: TGTGCCAGCAAGAGTGGTAGCGGGAGAGGGGAAGAGCAGTTCTTC; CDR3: CASKSGSGRGEEQFF
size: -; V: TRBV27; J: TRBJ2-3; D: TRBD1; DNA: TGTGCCAGCAGTTTACTACAGGGGGAATCGGGAGTGGATACGCAGTATTTT; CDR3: CASSLLQGESGVDTQYF
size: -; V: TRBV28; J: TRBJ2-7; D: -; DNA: TGTGCCAGCAGAAGTAGGGGAAGGGGAGGCGAGCAGTACTTC; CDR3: CASRSRGRGGEQYF
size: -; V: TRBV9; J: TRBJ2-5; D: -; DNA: TGTGCCAGCAGCGTAGGCAGGGGGGCCGAGACCCAGTACTTC; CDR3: CASSVGRGAETQYF
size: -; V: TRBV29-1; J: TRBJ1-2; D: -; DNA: TGCAGCGTTGAGTCTAGATCGACCGAAGTCTATGGCTACACCTTC; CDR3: CSVESRSTEVYGYTF
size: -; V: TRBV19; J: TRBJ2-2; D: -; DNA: TGTGCCAGTAGTATAGTTGGGGGGCGGTCGGTCACCGGGGAGCTGTTTTTT; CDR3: CASSIVGGRSVTGELFF
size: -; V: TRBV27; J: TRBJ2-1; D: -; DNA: TGTGCCAGCAGTTTATCCTGGGGGGAGGAAATGAGCTCCTACAATGAGCAGTTCTTC; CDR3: CASSLSWGEEMSSYNEQFF
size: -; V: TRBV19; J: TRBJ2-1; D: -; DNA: TGTGCCAGTAGTATCAATACCCCTTCCTACAATGAGCAGTTCTTC; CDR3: CASSINTPSYNEQFF
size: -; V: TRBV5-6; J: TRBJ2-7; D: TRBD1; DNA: TGTGCCAGCAGGAAACCGGGACAGAGCTCCTACGAGCAGTACTTC; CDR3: CASRKPGQSSYEQYF
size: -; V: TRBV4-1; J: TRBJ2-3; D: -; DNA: TGCGCCAGCAGCAGGGCGGGGGCCACAGATACGCAGTATTTT; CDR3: CASSRAGATDTQYF
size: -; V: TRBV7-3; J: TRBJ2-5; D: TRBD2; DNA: TGTGCCAGCAGCCTAGGACTAGCGGGAGCGGTGCGAGAGACCCAGTACTTC; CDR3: CASSLGLAGAVRETQYF
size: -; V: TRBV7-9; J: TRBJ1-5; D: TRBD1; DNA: TGTGCCAGCAGCTGGGGACAGAATAGCAATCAGCCCCAGCATTTT; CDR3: CASSWGQNSNQPQHF
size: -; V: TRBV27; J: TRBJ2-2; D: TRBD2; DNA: TGTGCCAGCAGTCTCACATTCCCGGGACTAGCGGGAAAAGTAGCCGGGGAGCTGTTTTTT; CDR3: CASSLTFPGLAGKVAGELFF
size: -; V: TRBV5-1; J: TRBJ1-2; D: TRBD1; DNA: TGCGCCAGCAGCTTATTTGGACAGGGGAACTATGGCTACACCTTC; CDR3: CASSLFGQGNYGYTF
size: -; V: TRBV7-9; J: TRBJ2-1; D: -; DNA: TGTGCCAGCAGCTTATTAGGGCTAGCGTTCAATGAGCAGTTCTTC; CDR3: CASSLLGLAFNEQFF
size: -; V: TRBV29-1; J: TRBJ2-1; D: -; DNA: TGCAGCGTTGGAGCAGAGTACAATGAGCAGTTCTTC; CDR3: CSVGAEYNEQFF
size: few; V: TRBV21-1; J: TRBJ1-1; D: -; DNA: TGTGCCAGCCCCAGGGATACTGAAGCTTTCTTT; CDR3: CASPRDTEAFF
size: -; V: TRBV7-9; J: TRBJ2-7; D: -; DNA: TGTGCCAGCACCATAGAAGGAGGCTACGAGCAGTACTTC; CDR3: CASTIEGGYEQYF
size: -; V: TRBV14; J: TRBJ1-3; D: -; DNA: TGTGCCAGCAGCCCTTACCGGGACTCTTCCTCTGGAAACACCATATATTTT; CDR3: CASSPYRDSSSGNTIYF
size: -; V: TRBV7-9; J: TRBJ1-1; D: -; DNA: TGTGCCAGTACGGAGGGGTTGTCTGAAGCTTTCTTT; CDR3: CASTEGLSEAFF
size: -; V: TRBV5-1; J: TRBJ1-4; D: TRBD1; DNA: TGCGCCAGCAGCTTGAACTTTGGGACAGTTAATGAAAAACTGTTTTTT; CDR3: CASSLNFGTVNEKLFF
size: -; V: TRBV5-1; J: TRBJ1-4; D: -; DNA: TGCGCCAGCAGCTTACGCCAAAGGAGTGAAAAACTGTTTTTT; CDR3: CASSLRQRSEKLFF
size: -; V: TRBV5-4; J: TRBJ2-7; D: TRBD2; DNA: TGTGCCAGCAGCTCCGGACTAGCGGGGCCCTACGAGCAGTACTTC; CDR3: CASSSGLAGPYEQYF
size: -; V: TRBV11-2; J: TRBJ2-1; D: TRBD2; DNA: TGTGCCATCCAGACTAGCGGGGTAGAGAATGAGCAGTTCTTC; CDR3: CAIQTSGVENEQFF
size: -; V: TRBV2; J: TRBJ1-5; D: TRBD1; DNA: TGTGCCAGCAGTGCGAAACAGGGGGTCGGGCAGCCCCAGCATTTT; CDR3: CASSAKQGVGQPQHF
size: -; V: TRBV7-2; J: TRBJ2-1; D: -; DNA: TGTGCCAGCAGCATGACAGAATACAATGAGCAGTTCTTC; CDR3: CASSMTEYNEQFF
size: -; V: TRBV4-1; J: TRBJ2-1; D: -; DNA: TGCGCCAGCAGAGAAAGGGCGGTAAGCTCCTACAATGAGCAGTTCTTC; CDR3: CASRERAVSSYNEQFF
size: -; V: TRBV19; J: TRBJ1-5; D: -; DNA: TGTGCCACAAACCAGTTGGGGTTCAGCAATCAGCCCCAGCATTTT; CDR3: CATNQLGFSNQPQHF
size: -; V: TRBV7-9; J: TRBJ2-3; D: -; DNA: TGTGCCAGCAGCCACTCGACTAGTTCAGATACGCAGTATTTT; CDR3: CASSHSTSSDTQYF
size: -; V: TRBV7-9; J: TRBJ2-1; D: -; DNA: TGTGCCAGCAGCTTAGGTGGCTCTCCGAATGAGCAGTTCTTC; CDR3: CASSLGGSPNEQFF